Following are 27 T cell receptor beta chains from one sample sequenced in a study of cytomegalovirus exposure and HLA in healthy donors. Primers: 60 Vbeta forward and 13 Jbeta reverse. Assay used: immunoSEQ multiplex PCR; TCRdb lists only in-frame clones, some missing. The repertoire holds some 150,000 clones, 75% seen once, with more than 6.5% in the top ten. The sample taken for sequencing was PBMCs. Receptors were obtained from a man under 40 in good health and CMV-seronegative.

This clone was recorded only once. V usage is TRBV6-4 and J usage is TRBJ2-3; D gene unclear. The ends were cut back, 4 bases at V and 4 bases at J, with 3 bases in the middle. In germline, CDR1 is MRHNA, CDR2 SNTAGT. The CDR3 is made up of 11 amino acids. CDR3 in amino acids: CASSAADTQYF. CDR3 in DNA: TGTGCCAGCAGTGCGGCAGATACGCAGTATTTT.

This clone was seen more than once but under ten times. This chain links TRBV6-5 with TRBJ2-3; 8 positions match TRBD2. This CDR3 is built from 13 residues. Germline CDR1 reads MNHEY; CDR2 reads SVGAGI. The junction had 6 bases not matched to a gene; V was cut back by 8 bases and J by 5 bases. The CDR3 sequence is CASGWAGGDTQYF. CDR3 coding DNA: TGTGCCAGCGGATGGGCGGGAGGAGATACGCAGTATTTT.

This sequence joins TRBV30 and TRBJ2-3, with TRBD2 matching 7 bases. The CDR3 totals 13 residues. Trimming cost V 4 bases and J 6 bases; bases outside gene matches: 7. Germline V gene lookup returns CDR1 GTSNPN and CDR2 SVGIG (reference sequence). This CDR3 reads CAWTHGLEDTQYF. DNA for the CDR3: TGTGCCTGGACGCACGGACTAGAGGATACGCAGTATTTT.

The gene calls are TRBV2 and TRBJ2-6, with 9 bases lining up with TRBD1. Germline assignment: CDR1 SNHLY and CDR2 FYNNEI. V was clipped by 9 bases and J by 4 bases; unmatched bases: 10. The CDR3 covers 16 residues. The CDR3 protein is CASNRDRVGGANVLTF. The DNA of the CDR3 is TGTGCCAGTAACCGGGACAGGGTGGGAGGGGCCAACGTCCTGACTTTC.

This rearrangement joins TRBV30 to TRBJ2-5, with D unresolved. The germline gives CDR1 GTSNPN, CDR2 SVGIG (reference sequence). The CDR3 sequence is 14 residues long. Trimming pared 1 base from V and 5 bases from J, leaving 14 bases between. CDR3 DNA sequence: TGTGCCTGGAGTGAAAGCGCCCGACGGGAGACCCAGTACTTC. Translating it yields CAWSESARRETQYF.

The chain uses TRBV14 and TRBJ1-1; D perhaps matches TRBD1 (5 bases). Germline assignment: CDR1 SGHDN and CDR2 FVKESK. The CDR3 totals 13 residues. V lost 2 bases, J lost 2 bases, and 6 bases lay in between. The chain's CDR3 is CASSQQGNTEAFF. DNA of the CDR3: TGTGCCAGCAGCCAACAGGGAAACACTGAAGCTTTCTTT.

This clone was found a few times. CDR3 nucleotides: TGTGCCAGCTCATATCACAGGGACACTGAAGCTTTCTTT. Translation gives CASSYHRDTEAFF. The rearrangement joins TRBV18 to TRBJ1-1; TRBD1 might be the D (6 bases). The CDR3 spans 13 residues. Germline CDR1 reads KGHSH; CDR2 reads LQKENI. Trimming took 5 bases from V and 3 from J, leaving 10 bases between them.

This clone is labeled as medium-sized. In DNA form, the CDR3 reads TGTGCCAGCAGTCCACCCGCCGGGACTAGCGCACAGAATGAGCAGTTCTTC. Translation: CASSPPAGTSAQNEQFF. The chain joins TRBV25-1 to TRBJ2-1, with 10 nucleotides matching TRBD2. The CDR3 is 17 residues long. The ends lost 5 bases at V and 7 bases at J; junction bases unmatched: 14. Germline V lookup: CDR1 MGHDK, CDR2 SYGVNS.

The V gene is TRBV18, the J gene TRBJ1-2; D unclear. CDR1 and CDR2 (germline): KGHSH, LQKENI. This CDR3 contains 14 residues. V lost 6 bases to trimming and J lost 7 bases, with 18 bases between them. CDR3 region: CASSTGGPRFGYTF. In nucleotides, the CDR3 is TGTGCCAGCTCGACGGGCGGGCCTAGATTTGGCTACACCTTC.

The chain has TRBV10-2 and TRBJ2-7; TRBD2 agrees at 7 bases. The CDR3 is 17 amino acids. The V and J ends lost 3 bases and 2 bases, in that order; junction bases with no gene match: 13. CDR1 is WSHSY and CDR2 is SAAADI in the germline V gene. The CDR3 region is CASSDSGGGRVAYEQYF. The DNA for the CDR3 is TGCGCCAGCAGTGATAGTGGTGGCGGGAGAGTTGCCTACGAGCAGTACTTC.

Worth noting for this clone: In the same sample, other DNA sequences code for this CDR3. The chain is built from TRBV28 and TRBJ2-1; D gene ambiguous. CDR3 length equals 14 residues. Between the trimmed V and J ends, which lost 6 bases and 6 bases, there was a span of 15 bases. Per the germline V gene, CDR1 is MDHEN and CDR2 is SYDVKM. In DNA form, the CDR3 reads TGTGCCAGCAGAGCACAGATGATATCCAATGAGCAGTTCTTC. This sequence encodes CASRAQMISNEQFF.

The rearrangement links TRBV19 to TRBJ2-4; TRBD2 agrees at 9 bases. Germline V CDR1 and CDR2: LNHDA, SQIVND (reference sequence). This CDR3 region has 14 residues. After removal of 4 bases from V and 12 bases from J, the junction contained 10 bases not matched to a gene. The CDR3: CASSTGTSLTNQYF. CDR3 in DNA: TGTGCCAGTAGTACGGGGACTAGCCTTACAAATCAGTACTTC.

The chain joins TRBV4-1 to TRBJ2-5, with unresolved D. The DNA end favors TRBJ2-7, so the J call may be wrong. Per the germline V gene, CDR1 is MGHRA and CDR2 is YSYEKL. This CDR3 has 15 residues. This chain's CDR3 is CASSQESENYYEQYF. The CDR3 DNA is TGCGCCAGCAGCCAAGAGTCAGAAAATTACTACGAGCAGTACTTC.

V usage is TRBV6-4 and J usage is TRBJ1-6; possibly TRBD1 for D (6 bases). This CDR3 has 18 amino acids. Trimming took 5 bases from V and 3 from J, leaving 20 bases between them. In germline, CDR1 is MRHNA, CDR2 SNTAGT. CDR3 nucleotides: TGTGCCAGCAGTCCGATGAGACCGAGGACAGACTATAATTCACCCCTCCACTTT. This gives the protein CASSPMRPRTDYNSPLHF.

CDR3 residues: CASSRDFQETQYF. CDR3 DNA: TGTGCCAGCAGCCGGGACTTTCAAGAGACCCAGTACTTC. The chain is built from TRBV7-2 and TRBJ2-5; D possibly corresponds to TRBD2 (6 bases). The CDR3 spans 13 residues. V was pared by 5 bases and J by 2 bases, with 9 bases between. The germline CDR1 and CDR2 sequences are SGHTA and FQGNSA.

This rearrangement joins TRBV23-1 to TRBJ2-1; 10 bases are shared with TRBD1. TRBV23-1 qualifies as an ORF whose function is uncertain. V shed 3 bases, J shed 8 bases, and the junction held 10 bases outside the gene matches. The CDR3 length is 16 residues. The chain's CDR3 is CASSHGQGVSKYEQFF. The CDR3, as DNA: TGCGCCAGCAGTCATGGACAGGGGGTGAGTAAATATGAGCAGTTCTTC.

The gene calls are TRBV2 and TRBJ2-7, with 11 bases matching TRBD1. The CDR3 consists of 14 residues. With V trimmed by 7 bases and J by 5 bases, 7 bases remained unmatched. Germline CDR1 is SNHLY and CDR2 is FYNNEI. CDR3 bases: TGTGCCAGCAATCGGGACAGGGGGGGACACGAGCAGTACTTC. This codes for CASNRDRGGHEQYF.

The gene calls are TRBV28 and TRBJ1-6; the D gene is possibly TRBD1 (5 bases). The CDR3 runs 15 residues. V lost 9 bases and J 6 bases, leaving 18 bases between the germline ends. Germline CDR1 reads MDHEN; CDR2 reads SYDVKM. CDR3 coding DNA: TGTGCCAGTAACTGGAGCGGGACGACTAATTCACCCCTCCACTTT. Its protein product is CASNWSGTTNSPLHF.

This chain joins TRBV11-3 and TRBJ2-5; 7 bases align to TRBD1. V trimming: 0 bases; J trimming: 0 bases; junction bases outside the gene matches: 4. Germline CDR1 reads SGHNT; CDR2 reads YENEEA. The CDR3 consists of 16 residues. The CDR3 sequence: CASSLEGRGYQETQYF. CDR3 in DNA: TGTGCCAGCAGCTTAGAGGGCAGGGGGTACCAAGAGACCCAGTACTTC.

The chain carries TRBV11-1 and TRBJ2-5; 11 bases fit TRBD1. Germline V gives CDR1 SGHAT, CDR2 FQDESV (reference sequence). The CDR3 has 14 residues. Trimming at V came to 5 bases and at J to 4 bases, leaving 3 bases not matched to a gene. CDR3 bases: TGTGCCAGCAGCCCGGACAGGGGGCGAGAGACCCAGTACTTC. This gives the protein CASSPDRGRETQYF.

The chain employs TRBV19 and TRBJ2-2; 10 bases map to TRBD2. This CDR3 contains 18 residues. V lost 3 bases to trimming and J lost 5 bases; unmatched junction nucleotides: 12. Germline V gives CDR1 LNHDA, CDR2 SQIVND (reference sequence). CDR3 sequence: CASSMLSRLAGITGELFF. In DNA, the CDR3 is TGTGCCAGTAGTATGCTTAGTAGACTAGCGGGTATAACCGGGGAGCTGTTTTTT.

This chain joins TRBV6-5 and TRBJ1-5; TRBD1 might be the D (5 bases). The ends were cut back, 2 bases at V and 5 bases at J, with 16 bases in the middle. Looked up from germline, CDR1 is MNHEY and CDR2 is SVGAGI. CDR3 length equals 16 residues. Here the CDR3 DNA reads TGTGCCAGCAGTTACCAGTCGTGGACATCAGATCAGCCCCAGCATTTT. Translated, it gives CASSYQSWTSDQPQHF.

The DNA of the CDR3 is TGTGCCAGCAGTTTGACTAGCGGGGCCGTCGGGACGCAGTATTTT. Its protein is CASSLTSGAVGTQYF. The chain uses TRBV28 and TRBJ2-3; 11 bases are a match to TRBD2. CDR1 and CDR2 (germline): MDHEN, SYDVKM. Trimming took 3 bases from V and 9 from J; bases not matched to a gene: 8. The CDR3 has 15 amino acids. Using reference TRBV28 and TRBJ2-3 for the parts outside the CDR3, the full variable domain is DVKVTQSSRYLVKRTGEKVFLECVQDMDHENMFWYRQDPGLGLRLIYFSYDVKMKEKGDIPEGYSVSREKKERFSLILESASTNQTSMYLCASSLTSGAVGTQYFGPGTRLTVL.

The chain combines TRBV27 with TRBJ2-2; the D gene is possibly TRBD2 (6 bases). Per the germline V gene, CDR1 is MNHEY and CDR2 is SMNVEV (reference sequence). V lost 8 bases to trimming and J lost 1 base, with 11 bases between them. This CDR3 is built from 14 residues. The CDR3 reads CASRKGGNTGELFF. The CDR3 DNA sequence: TGTGCCAGCCGTAAGGGAGGGAACACCGGGGAGCTGTTTTTT.

This clone was seen more than once but under ten times. CDR3 loop: CASSLARPGGRTDTQYF. The CDR3 DNA is TGTGCCAGCAGCTTAGCGCGCCCAGGGGGACGGACAGATACGCAGTATTTT. This chain connects TRBV7-9 to TRBJ2-3; TRBD1 aligns across 7 bases. V lost 0 bases to trimming and J lost 3 bases; unmatched junction nucleotides: 9. The CDR3 extends over 17 amino acids. Germline CDR1 reads SEHNR; CDR2 reads FQNEAQ (reference sequence).

This clone came up once. The V and J genes are TRBV4-1 and TRBJ1-4; 8 bases are a match to TRBD1. Germline trimming cut 3 bases from V and 6 bases from J; bases unmatched to any gene: 6. Germline V gene lookup returns CDR1 MGHRA and CDR2 YSYEKL. This CDR3 comprises 15 residues. The CDR3 DNA follows: TGCGCCAGCAGCCAGCAGGGGGCTGGGGATGAAAAACTGTTTTTT. Translation gives CASSQQGAGDEKLFF.

This clone appeared once. Here the CDR3 DNA reads TGTGCCAGCAGCCCGGGGGGTCAGCCCCAGCATTTT. Its protein is CASSPGGQPQHF. The genes are TRBV2 and TRBJ1-5, with D perhaps TRBD1 (5 bases). The CDR3 length is 12 residues. The V gene's germline CDR1 is SNHLY and CDR2 FYNNEI. V was pared by 6 bases and J by 6 bases, with 9 bases between.